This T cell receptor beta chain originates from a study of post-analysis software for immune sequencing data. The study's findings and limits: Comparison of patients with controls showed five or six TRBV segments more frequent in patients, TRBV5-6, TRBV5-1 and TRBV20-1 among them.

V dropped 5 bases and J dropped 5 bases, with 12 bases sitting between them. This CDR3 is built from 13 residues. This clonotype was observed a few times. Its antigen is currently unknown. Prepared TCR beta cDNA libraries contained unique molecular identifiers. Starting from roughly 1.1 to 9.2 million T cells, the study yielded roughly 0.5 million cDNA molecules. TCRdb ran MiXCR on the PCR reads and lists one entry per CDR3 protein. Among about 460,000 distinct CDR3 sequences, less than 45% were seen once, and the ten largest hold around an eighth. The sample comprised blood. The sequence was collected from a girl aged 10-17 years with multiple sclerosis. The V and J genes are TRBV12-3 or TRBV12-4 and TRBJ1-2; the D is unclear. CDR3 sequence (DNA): TGTGCCAGCAGTCCCGCTGTGTGGTATGGCTACACCTTC. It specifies CASSPAVWYGYTF.